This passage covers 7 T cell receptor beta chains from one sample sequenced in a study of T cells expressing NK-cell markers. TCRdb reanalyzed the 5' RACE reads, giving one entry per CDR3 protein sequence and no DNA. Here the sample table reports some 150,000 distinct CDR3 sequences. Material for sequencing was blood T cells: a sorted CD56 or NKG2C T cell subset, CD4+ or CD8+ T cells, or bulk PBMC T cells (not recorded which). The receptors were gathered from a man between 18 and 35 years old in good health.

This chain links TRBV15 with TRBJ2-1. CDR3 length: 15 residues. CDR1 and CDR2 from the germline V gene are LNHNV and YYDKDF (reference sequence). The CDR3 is CATSVDIVGIYEQFF. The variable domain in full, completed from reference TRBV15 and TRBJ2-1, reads DAMVIQNPRYQVTQFGKPVTLSCSQTLNHNVMYWYQQKSSQAPKLLFHYYDKDFNNEADTPDNFQSRRPNTSFCFLDIRSPGLGDTAMYLCATSVDIVGIYEQFFGPGTRLTVL.

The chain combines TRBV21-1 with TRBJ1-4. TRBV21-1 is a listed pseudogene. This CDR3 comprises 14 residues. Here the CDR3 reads CASSKRGTLEKLFF.

CDR3 residues: CASSQGTDNSPLHF. V usage is TRBV4-1 and J usage is TRBJ1-6; the D call from TCRdb, TRBD1, cannot be confirmed without DNA. This CDR3 spans 14 amino acids. Germline loops: CDR1 MGHRA, CDR2 YSYEKL.

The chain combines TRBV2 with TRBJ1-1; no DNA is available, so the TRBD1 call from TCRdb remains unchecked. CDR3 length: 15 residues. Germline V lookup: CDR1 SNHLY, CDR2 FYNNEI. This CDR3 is CASLAGTGVNTEAFF.

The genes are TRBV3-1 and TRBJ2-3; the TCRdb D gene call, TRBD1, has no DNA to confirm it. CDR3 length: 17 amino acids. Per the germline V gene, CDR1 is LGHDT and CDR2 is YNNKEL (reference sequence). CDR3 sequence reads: CASSPGQEPSSTDTQYF.

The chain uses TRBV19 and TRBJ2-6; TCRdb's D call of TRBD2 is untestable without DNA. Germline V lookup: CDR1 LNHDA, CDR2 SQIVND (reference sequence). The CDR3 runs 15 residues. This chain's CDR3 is CASNSGSSGANVLTF.

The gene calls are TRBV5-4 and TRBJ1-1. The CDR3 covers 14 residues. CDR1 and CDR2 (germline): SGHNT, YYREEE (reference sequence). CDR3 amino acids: CASSIGRMNTEAFF.